What follows are 30 T cell receptor beta chains derived from one specimen sequenced in a study of patients and donors after allogeneic stem cell transplantation (dated by TCRdb to the early 2020s). Library creation used RT-PCR. Sequencing relied on a NextSeq 550. TCRdb passed the public sequencing reads through fastp at Q25 and MiXCR, retaining productive beta sequences. Every entry covers one CDR3 protein and lists the most common genes and DNA from its rows. The sample includes a few hundred thousand distinct CDR3 sequences, with around two fifths observed a single time. 11% of the sample belongs to the ten largest clones. Sample: blood, either unsorted or a sorted T cell fraction (not recorded which). Receptors originate from a human donor who was either an allogeneic HSCT recipient or a stem cell or donor lymphocyte infusion donor (not recorded which). It is not recorded whose cells these are; they may come from a transplant donor.

The V gene is TRBV20-1, the J gene TRBJ2-7; weak D call: TRBD1 (6 bases). Germline loops: CDR1 DFQATT, CDR2 SNEGSKA (reference sequence). Trimming pared 3 bases from V and 1 base from J, leaving 22 bases between. The CDR3 spans 17 residues. For the CDR3, the DNA is TGCAGTGCTAGTCCTTGGGGACGTGGACAGCGGTCCTACGAGCAGTACTTC. Its translation is CSASPWGRGQRSYEQYF.

This sequence joins TRBV25-1 and TRBJ2-6, with 7 bases lining up with TRBD1. The germline CDR1 and CDR2 sequences are MGHDK and SYGVNS. V lost 8 bases, J lost 2 bases, and 0 bases stayed unmatched. This CDR3 region has 13 residues. The chain's CDR3 is CASGTAGANVLTF. The CDR3 nucleotides read TGTGCCAGCGGGACAGCTGGGGCCAACGTCCTGACTTTC.

The V gene is TRBV4-1, the J gene TRBJ2-1; a weak D match, TRBD1 (6 bases). The CDR3 has 15 amino acids. Trimming took off 1 base at V and 5 bases at J, with 12 bases between the two ends. Germline assignment: CDR1 MGHRA and CDR2 YSYEKL. CDR3 bases: TGCGCCAGCAGCCAAGTCCAGGGACACCACAATGAGCAGTTCTTC. Amino acids: CASSQVQGHHNEQFF.

This clonotype was observed a few times. The CDR3 protein is CASSLRRYPLGAFF. CDR3 in DNA: TGTGCCAGCAGTTTAAGGAGGTACCCACTTGGAGCTTTCTTT. This chain links TRBV12-3 or TRBV12-4 with TRBJ1-1, with D hard to call. The CDR3 is 14 residues long. The V end lost 2 bases, the J end lost 10 bases, and 17 bases lay between the germline ends.

The chain links TRBV20-1 to TRBJ1-5; D may be TRBD1 (6 bases). The V and J ends lost 2 bases and 0 bases respectively, with 14 bases between them. The CDR3 length is 16 residues. Germline CDR1 reads DFQATT; CDR2 reads SNEGSKA (reference sequence). This CDR3 reads CSARLGGTYSNQPQHF. The CDR3 coding sequence is TGCAGTGCTAGACTAGGGGGGACCTATAGCAATCAGCCCCAGCATTTT.

The rearrangement links TRBV29-1 to TRBJ1-2; maybe TRBD1 (6 bases). Germline CDR1 SQVTM, CDR2 ANQGSEA. V was clipped by 6 bases and J by 5 bases, with 22 bases between them. The CDR3 runs to 15 residues. CDR3 DNA: TGCAGCGTAGGACAGCATCCCCCCTACGTATATGGCTACACCTTC. Translating it yields CSVGQHPPYVYGYTF.

The rearrangement uses TRBV20-1 and TRBJ2-1, with 14 bases fitting TRBD2. Trimming at V came to 5 bases and at J to 5 bases, leaving 2 bases not matched to a gene. CDR1 and CDR2 (germline): DFQATT, SNEGSKA (reference sequence). The CDR3 loop spans 14 amino acids. CDR3 nucleotides: TGCAGTGCTCTGACTAGCGGGGGGGACAATGAGCAGTTCTTC. Protein: CSALTSGGDNEQFF.

This chain uses TRBV20-1 with TRBJ1-1; 11 bases line up with TRBD1. CDR3 length: 13 residues. From germline, CDR1 is DFQATT and CDR2 SNEGSKA (reference sequence). V lost 6 bases to trimming and J lost 5 bases; unmatched junction nucleotides: 5. Here the CDR3 reads CSARGQGGTEAFF. For the CDR3, the DNA is TGCAGTGCGAGGGGACAGGGGGGTACTGAAGCTTTCTTT.

For the CDR3, the DNA is TGTGCCAGCAGTCCGGTCCCAGGGACTGAAGCTTTCTTT. Translated: CASSPVPGTEAFF. This chain joins TRBV12-3 or TRBV12-4 and TRBJ1-1, with D possibly being TRBD1 (5 bases). CDR3 length: 13 amino acids. Deletions cut 5 bases from V and 5 bases from J, with 12 bases between.

The genes are TRBV28 and TRBJ1-1; D is possibly TRBD1 (6 bases). V dropped 1 base and J dropped 2 bases, with 11 bases sitting between them. The germline CDR1 and CDR2 sequences are MDHEN and SYDVKM. CDR3 length: 15 amino acids. The CDR3 DNA follows: TGTGCCAGCAGTTTATTTGTCAGGGGAAACACTGAAGCTTTCTTT. It is translated as CASSLFVRGNTEAFF.

The chain couples TRBV7-9 to TRBJ1-1; TRBD1 agrees at 8 bases. Germline V lookup: CDR1 SEHNR, CDR2 FQNEAQ (reference sequence). Losses at the gene ends were 5 bases for V and 0 bases for J; bases not matched to a gene: 2. This CDR3 has 14 residues. The CDR3 sequence: CASSVQGVNTEAFF. The CDR3 DNA sequence: TGTGCCAGCAGCGTACAGGGGGTGAACACTGAAGCTTTCTTT.

The V call is TRBV27, the J call TRBJ2-7; no definite D call. The length of the CDR3 is 13 residues. Germline-derived CDR1 and CDR2 are MNHEY and SMNVEV (reference sequence). With 6 bases removed from V and 4 bases from J, the gap between germline ends came to 13 bases. CDR3 residues: CASSRPGNYEQYF. CDR3 in DNA: TGTGCCAGCAGCCGCCCCGGTAATTACGAGCAGTACTTC.

In regard to this clonotype: A much larger clone lies one base from this, so it may be a read error. The chain recombines TRBV5-1 with TRBJ2-3, with unresolved D. V was clipped by 4 bases and J by 7 bases, with 16 bases between them. Germline V gives CDR1 SGHRS, CDR2 YFSETQ. The CDR3 loop spans 14 amino acids. The CDR3 protein is CASSPDLGVHTQYF. The CDR3 region has the DNA TGCGCCAGCAGCCCGGACCTTGGTGTGCATACGCAGTATTTT.

This chain joins TRBV5-1 and TRBJ2-3; 11 bases align to TRBD2. Losses at the gene ends were 4 bases for V and 5 bases for J; bases not matched to a gene: 3. CDR1 is SGHRS and CDR2 is YFSETQ in the germline V gene. There are 14 residues in the CDR3. This CDR3 reads CASSAGTSGDTQYF. In DNA, the CDR3 is TGCGCCAGCAGCGCTGGGACTAGCGGAGATACGCAGTATTTT.

This clonotype turned up a few times. The chain has TRBV7-9 and TRBJ2-1; 7 bases are a match to TRBD1. This CDR3 contains 15 residues. V was pared by 2 bases and J by 8 bases, with 9 bases of the junction left unmatched. Germline V gives CDR1 SEHNR, CDR2 FQNEAQ (reference sequence). CDR3 amino acids: CASSLPDRLPDEQFF. The CDR3 region has the DNA TGTGCCAGCAGCTTACCGGACAGGTTGCCGGATGAGCAGTTCTTC. Variable domain in full (rest from reference TRBV7-9 and TRBJ2-1): DTGVSQNPRHKITKRGQNVTFRCDPISEHNRLYWYRQTLGQGPEFLTYFQNEAQLEKSRLLSDRFSAERPKGSFSTLEIQRTEQGDSAMYLCASSLPDRLPDEQFFGPGTRLTVL.

This chain uses TRBV25-1 with TRBJ1-6; unclear D gene. The CDR3 is 17 residues long. V lost 1 base and J lost 2, with 12 bases in between. Germline V lookup: CDR1 MGHDK, CDR2 SYGVNS. CDR3 protein: CASSELCRLAYNSPLHF. The DNA for the CDR3 is TGTGCCAGCAGTGAATTGTGCAGACTCGCCTATAATTCACCCCTCCACTTT.

V gene TRBV7-9 combines with J gene TRBJ2-2; no firm D call. In germline, CDR1 is SEHNR, CDR2 FQNEAQ (reference sequence). The CDR3 spans 15 residues. V lost 5 bases to trimming and J lost 2 bases, with 12 bases between them. DNA for the CDR3: TGTGCCAGCAGCCCTCACAGCATCAACACCGGGGAGCTGTTTTTT. It codes for CASSPHSINTGELFF.

This chain uses TRBV6-1 with TRBJ1-4; D gene unclear. The CDR3 has 14 residues. Germline assignment: CDR1 MNHNS and CDR2 SASEGT. V lost 4 bases, J lost 3 bases, and 9 bases lay in between. Here the CDR3 DNA reads TGTGCCAGCAGTGGGGCAGATCCTAATGAAAAACTGTTTTTT. This codes for CASSGADPNEKLFF.

This clonotype was counted only a few times. The chain couples TRBV29-1 to TRBJ1-1; 9 bases are shared with TRBD1. The junction had 8 bases not matched to a gene; V was cut back by 3 bases and J by 6 bases. Germline V gene lookup returns CDR1 SQVTM and CDR2 ANQGSEA. The CDR3 runs 14 residues. CDR3 DNA sequence: TGCAGCGTTGACCGGGGACAGGGTAGGTCTGAAGCTTTCTTT. This translates into CSVDRGQGRSEAFF.

The rearrangement uses TRBV6-1 and TRBJ1-5, with D maybe TRBD1 (6 bases). Germline V gene data show CDR1 as MNHNS and CDR2 as SASEGT. CDR3 length equals 14 residues. V lost 8 bases and J lost 3, with 14 bases in between. The CDR3 DNA reads TGTGCCAGCGGCACAGGACAGTTCAATCAGCCCCAGCATTTT. Translating gives CASGTGQFNQPQHF.

The V gene is TRBV6-2 or TRBV6-3, the J gene TRBJ2-3; maybe TRBD2 (6 bases). This CDR3 region has 14 residues. V lost 0 bases and J 10 bases, leaving 14 bases between the germline ends. Germline V gives CDR1 MNHEY, CDR2 SVGEGT. The chain's CDR3 is CASSYSMEGNSQYF. CDR3 DNA sequence: TGTGCCAGCAGTTACTCGATGGAGGGGAATTCGCAGTATTTT.

V usage is TRBV20-1 and J usage is TRBJ1-6; perhaps TRBD1 as D (6 bases). The germline V gene encodes CDR1 DFQATT and CDR2 SNEGSKA (reference sequence). The V end was cut by 6 bases, the J end by 7 bases, with 13 bases between. The CDR3 has 13 residues. The CDR3 loop is CSAQGRGNSPLHF. The CDR3 nucleotides read TGCAGTGCGCAGGGAAGGGGGAATTCACCCCTCCACTTT.

The CDR3 loop reads CAISIQGLRDEQYF. The CDR3 DNA sequence: TGTGCCATCAGTATACAGGGGTTGAGGGACGAGCAGTACTTC. The chain uses TRBV10-3 and TRBJ2-7; 7 positions match TRBD1. Germline CDR1 reads ENHRY; CDR2 reads SYGVKD. Losses at the gene ends were 5 bases for V and 5 bases for J; bases not matched to a gene: 9. The CDR3 has 14 residues.

This clonotype was detected only a few times. The gene calls are TRBV24-1 and TRBJ1-5, with TRBD1 identical over 8 bases. After removal of 8 bases from V and 0 bases from J, the junction contained 2 bases not matched to a gene. Germline-derived CDR1 and CDR2 are KGHDR and SFDVKD. The CDR3 has 14 amino acids. The CDR3 loop is CATKGTGSNQPQHF. The DNA for the CDR3 is TGTGCCACCAAGGGGACAGGTAGCAATCAGCCCCAGCATTTT.

This clonotype was seen a handful of times. V is TRBV15 and J is TRBJ2-7, with D unresolved. This CDR3 region has 14 residues. Germline CDR1 and CDR2: LNHNV and YYDKDF (reference sequence). V dropped 5 bases and J dropped 1 base, with 12 bases sitting between them. CDR3 coding DNA: TGTGCCACCAGCTTCCGCGGACGTTCCTACGAGCAGTACTTC. Translated, it gives CATSFRGRSYEQYF.

The genes are TRBV6-2 or TRBV6-3 and TRBJ1-2, with TRBD1 identical over 7 bases. V lost 3 bases to trimming and J lost 8 bases; unmatched junction nucleotides: 6. There are 13 residues in the CDR3. Germline loops: CDR1 MNHEY, CDR2 SVGEGT. The CDR3 bases are TGTGCCAGCAGTTATGACAGGGACGGCGGCTACACCTTC. It translates to CASSYDRDGGYTF.

The chain has TRBV9 and TRBJ2-3; D is undetermined. Looked up from germline, CDR1 is SGDLS and CDR2 is YYNGEE. Trimming stripped 0 bases from V and 4 bases from J, with 12 bases between. The CDR3 loop spans 15 amino acids. In nucleotides, the CDR3 is TGTGCCAGCAGCGTAGAAGGAGCTAGGGCAGATACGCAGTATTTT. Protein sequence: CASSVEGARADTQYF.

This rearrangement joins TRBV12-3 or TRBV12-4 to TRBJ1-2; TRBD1 aligns across 7 bases. The CDR3 consists of 12 residues. Trimming took 0 bases from V and 8 from J; bases not matched to a gene: 0. CDR3 nucleotide sequence: TGTGCCAGCAGTTTAGCAGGGGGCGGCTACACCTTC. As protein: CASSLAGGGYTF.

A few counts support this clonotype. The J gene is TRBJ2-1, the V gene TRBV4-3, with unresolved D. This CDR3 spans 15 amino acids. V was pared by 1 base and J by 0 bases, with 7 bases between. Germline V CDR1 and CDR2: LGHNA, YSLEER. CDR3 in amino acids: CASSQVIISYNEQFF. CDR3 in DNA: TGCGCCAGCAGCCAAGTGATCATCTCCTACAATGAGCAGTTCTTC.

The chain recombines TRBV24-1 with TRBJ1-5; D gene unclear. The CDR3 sequence is 12 residues long. Germline CDR1 KGHDR, CDR2 SFDVKD. Trimming removed 3 bases at V and 3 bases at J, with 2 bases between. The CDR3 DNA reads TGTGCCACCAGTGATGCCAATCAGCCCCAGCATTTT. Protein sequence: CATSDANQPQHF.